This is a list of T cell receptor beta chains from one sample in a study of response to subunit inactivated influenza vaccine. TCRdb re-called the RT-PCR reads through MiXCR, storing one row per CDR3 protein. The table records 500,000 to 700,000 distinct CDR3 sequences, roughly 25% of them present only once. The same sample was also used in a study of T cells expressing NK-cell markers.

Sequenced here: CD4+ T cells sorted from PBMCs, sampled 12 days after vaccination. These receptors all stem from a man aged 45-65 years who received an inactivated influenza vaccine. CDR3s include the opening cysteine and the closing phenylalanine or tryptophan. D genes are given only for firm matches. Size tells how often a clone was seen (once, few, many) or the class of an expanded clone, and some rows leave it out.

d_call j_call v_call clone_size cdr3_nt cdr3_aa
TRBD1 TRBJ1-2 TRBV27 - TGTGCCAGCAGTACCCGACTGGGACAGGGAGGCCATGGCTACACCTTC CASSTRLGQGGHGYTF
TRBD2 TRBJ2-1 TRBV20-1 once TGCAGTGCTAGAGACCGTCTGAGCGGGAGCCACAATGAGCAGTTCTTC CSARDRLSGSHNEQFF
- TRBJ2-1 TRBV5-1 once TGCGCCAGCAGCTTGGGTGGGGGGGCGGATTACAATGAGCAGTTCTTC CASSLGGGADYNEQFF
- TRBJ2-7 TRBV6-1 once TGTGCCACCAGGGGGGGACTAGTTAGCTACGAGCAGTACTTC CATRGGLVSYEQYF
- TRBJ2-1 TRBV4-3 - TGCGCCAGCAGCCAAGGACGCACAGAAGATTTGGGCGGTGAGCAGTTCTTC CASSQGRTEDLGGEQFF
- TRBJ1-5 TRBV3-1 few TGTGCCAGCAGCCAAGAAGCGACAGGAATGCCCCAGCATTTT CASSQEATGMPQHF
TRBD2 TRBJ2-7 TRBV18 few TGTGCCAGCTCACCCGGGACTAGCGGCCGCTACGAGCAGTACTTC CASSPGTSGRYEQYF
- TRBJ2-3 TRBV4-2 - TGTGCCAGCAGCCAGAAAGGTCGAGGAGATACGCAGTATTTT CASSQKGRGDTQYF
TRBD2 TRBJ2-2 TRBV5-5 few TGTGCCAGCAGCTTGAGTTGGCTAGCGGGGGCCACCGGGGAGCTGTTTTTT CASSLSWLAGATGELFF
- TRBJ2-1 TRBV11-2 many TGTGCCAGCGGGCTGGGAGGAGCGGACAATGAGCAGTTCTTC CASGLGGADNEQFF
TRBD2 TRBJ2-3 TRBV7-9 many TGTGCCAGCAGCTTAGCTAGCGGGGGGACAGATACGCAGTATTTT CASSLASGGTDTQYF
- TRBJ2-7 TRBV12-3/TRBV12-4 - TGTGCCAGCAGTTTAGCTGGGGCGGGCGGAACGCAGTACTTC CASSLAGAGGTQYF
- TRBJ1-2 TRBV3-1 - TGTGCCAGCAGCATAGGGACTGCTGGCTACACCTTC CASSIGTAGYTF
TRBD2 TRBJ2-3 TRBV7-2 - TGTGCCAGCAGTTATGGGGGGGGGACGGCGGCAGATACGCAGTATTTT CASSYGGGTAADTQYF
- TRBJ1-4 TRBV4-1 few TGCGCCAGCAGCCACCGCAAGCTTTTAGGGGAGGAAGTTGAAAAACTGTTTTTT CASSHRKLLGEEVEKLFF
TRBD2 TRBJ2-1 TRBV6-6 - TGTGCCAGCAGTTGGGGCGGGGGAGGTGAGCAGTTCTTC CASSWGGGGEQFF
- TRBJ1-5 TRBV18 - TGTGCCAGCTCACCAAGCTCCATTAGCGAGAATCAGCCCCAGCATTTT CASSPSSISENQPQHF
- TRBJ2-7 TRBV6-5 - TGTGCCAGTTTTGGGACCTCTTACGAGCAGTACTTC CASFGTSYEQYF
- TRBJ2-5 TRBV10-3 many TGTGCCATCAGGACAGGAGAGACCCAGTACTTC CAIRTGETQYF
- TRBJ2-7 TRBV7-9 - TGTGCCAGCAGCCAAGAATCGGTTTTTTACGAGCAGTACTTC CASSQESVFYEQYF
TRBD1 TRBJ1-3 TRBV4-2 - TGTGCCAGCAGCCTGGACAGGGTTTTACCCGGAAACACCATATATTTT CASSLDRVLPGNTIYF
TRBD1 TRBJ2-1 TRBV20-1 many TGCAGTGCTAGAGATCGGGACAGGGGACCGAACAATGAGCAGTTCTTC CSARDRDRGPNNEQFF
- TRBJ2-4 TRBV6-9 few TGTGCCAGCAGCCCTGACAGGTCAGGGGACAAAAACATTCAGTACTTC CASSPDRSGDKNIQYF
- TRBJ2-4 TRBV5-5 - TGTGCCAGCAGCTTGGAGCGCGCCAAAAACATTCAGTACTTC CASSLERAKNIQYF
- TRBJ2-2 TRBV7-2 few TGTGCCAGCAGCTCTATAGGGCCGGCCCACACCGGGGAGCTGTTTTTT CASSSIGPAHTGELFF
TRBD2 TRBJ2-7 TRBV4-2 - TGTGCCAGCAGCCATCCCAGCGGGAGCAATCTCTACGAGCAGTACTTC CASSHPSGSNLYEQYF
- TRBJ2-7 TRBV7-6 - TGTGCCAGCCCCCGCTGCAAAGGGACTGTGAGCTCCTACGAGCAGTACTTC CASPRCKGTVSSYEQYF
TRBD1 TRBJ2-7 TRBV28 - TGTGCCAGCAGTTTTGGGACAGGGACCTACGAGCAGTACTTC CASSFGTGTYEQYF
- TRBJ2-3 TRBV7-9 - TGTGCCAGCAGCTCGTTTGGTACAGATACGCAGTATTTT CASSSFGTDTQYF
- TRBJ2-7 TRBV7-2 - TGTGCCAGCAGGGTTAGGGACGGAGTCTACGAGCAGTACTTC CASRVRDGVYEQYF
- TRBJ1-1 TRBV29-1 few TGCAGCGCTCCTCCGGGACCAAACACTGAAGCTTTCTTT CSAPPGPNTEAFF
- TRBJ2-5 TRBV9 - TGTGCCAGCAGCGTAGGTGGCAGGCTGCAAGAGACCCAGTACTTC CASSVGGRLQETQYF
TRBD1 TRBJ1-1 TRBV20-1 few TGCAGTGCTGCCGGGACAGGGATGAAGAAAGCTTTCTTT CSAAGTGMKKAFF
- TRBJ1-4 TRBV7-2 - TGTGCCAGCAAGGAACAGATTTCTAATGAAAAACTGTTTTTT CASKEQISNEKLFF
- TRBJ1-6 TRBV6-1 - TGTGCCAGCCGGGTTGGTGGTGCAGTAAATTCACCCCTCCACTTT CASRVGGAVNSPLHF
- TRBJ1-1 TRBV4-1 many TGCGCCAGCAGCCAAGATAGGAGGAGACTACCGGGACCCCGGAACACTGAAGCTTTCTTT CASSQDRRRLPGPRNTEAFF
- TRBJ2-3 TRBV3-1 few TGTGCCAGCAGCCAACAGAGGTTAGGCGATACGCAGTATTTT CASSQQRLGDTQYF
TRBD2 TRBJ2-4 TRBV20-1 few TGCAGTGCTAAAACCGGGACTAGCGGAAACATTCAGTACTTC CSAKTGTSGNIQYF
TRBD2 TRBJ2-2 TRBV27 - TGTGCCAGCAGTTTATATTTGGGACTAGGTAACACCGGGGAGCTGTTTTTT CASSLYLGLGNTGELFF
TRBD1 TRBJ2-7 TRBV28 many TGTGCCAGCAAAGGACAGGGCCACGAGCAGTACTTC CASKGQGHEQYF
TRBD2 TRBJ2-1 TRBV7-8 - TGTGCCAGCAGCTCGACGGGGCTAGCGGGGGAGCAGTTCTTC CASSSTGLAGEQFF
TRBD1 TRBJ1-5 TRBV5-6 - TGTGCCAGCAGCTTAACGGGACAGGGGGTTCATAGCAATCAGCCCCAGCATTTT CASSLTGQGVHSNQPQHF
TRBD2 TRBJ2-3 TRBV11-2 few TGTGCCAGCAGCTTTAGCGGGAGAGGTACTGTGGATACGCAGTATTTT CASSFSGRGTVDTQYF